The 16 T cell receptor beta chains given below trace back to one sample, sequenced in a study of T cell repertoires in cytomegalovirus infection. MiXCR, applied by TCRdb to the reads, yields one record per CDR3 protein. The table lists fewer than 200,000 distinct CDR3 sequences, around an eighth of them singletons. Source material: PBMCs. The receptors were sampled from a human donor in good health (CMV status not recorded). Some clones in this sample may be carry-over from other donors' samples.

This clonotype was observed at least ten times. The rearrangement links TRBV29-1 to TRBJ1-2; 9 positions agree with TRBD1. The CDR3 covers 13 residues. V shed 7 bases, J shed 4 bases, and the junction held 7 bases outside the gene matches. The V gene's germline CDR1 is SQVTM and CDR2 ANQGSEA. CDR3 DNA sequence: TGCAGCGCAAGGGACAGGGAAGGCTATGGCTACACCTTC. Residues: CSARDREGYGYTF.

This clonotype was seen at least ten times. The chain employs TRBV7-2 and TRBJ2-2; a weak D match, TRBD2 (6 bases). V was cut by 6 bases and J by 4 bases, with 15 bases left in between. Per germline, CDR1 SGHTA and CDR2 FQGNSA. This CDR3 comprises 15 residues. The CDR3 loop is CASRLTAGSTGELFF. As DNA, the CDR3 is TGTGCCAGCAGACTTACGGCGGGATCCACCGGGGAGCTGTTTTTT.

This clonotype was seen only a few times. V is TRBV28 and J is TRBJ2-3; 11 nucleotides agree with TRBD2. The CDR3 loop spans 16 amino acids. Germline CDR1 MDHEN, CDR2 SYDVKM. With V trimmed by 5 bases and J by 3 bases, 7 bases remained unmatched. The CDR3 spells CASSAPLAGVTDTQYF. CDR3 sequence (DNA): TGTGCCAGCAGTGCCCCACTAGCGGGAGTAACAGATACGCAGTATTTT.

This clonotype was found a few times. CDR3 nucleotides: TGTGCCAGCATCCCCCAGGGTGGCAATCAGCCCCAGCATTTT. Residues: CASIPQGGNQPQHF. The V call is TRBV28, the J call TRBJ1-5; TRBD1 is a possible D gene (5 bases). Germline CDR1 reads MDHEN; CDR2 reads SYDVKM. V lost 7 bases and J 2 bases, leaving 12 bases between the germline ends. This CDR3 spans 14 amino acids.

This clonotype was detected only a few times. The rearrangement joins TRBV2 to TRBJ2-1; the match to TRBD2 covers 7 bases. CDR3 length: 15 residues. CDR1 is SNHLY and CDR2 is FYNNEI in the germline V gene. The V gene end was trimmed by 7 bases and the J gene end by 0 bases; junction bases not matched to a gene: 6. The CDR3 sequence: CASTGGPSSYNEQFF. CDR3 DNA: TGTGCCAGCACGGGAGGACCGAGCTCCTACAATGAGCAGTTCTTC.

This clonotype has a count of ten or more. The rearrangement joins TRBV6-2 or TRBV6-3 to TRBJ2-3; 9 nucleotides agree with TRBD2. V was pared by 6 bases and J by 4 bases, with 11 bases of the junction left unmatched. Germline-derived CDR1 and CDR2 are MNHEY and SVGEGT. CDR3 length: 16 amino acids. CDR3 region: CASRRRSGRLADTQYF. CDR3 nucleotide sequence: TGTGCCAGCAGGCGACGTAGCGGGAGATTAGCAGATACGCAGTATTTT.

J is TRBJ2-7 and V is TRBV19; D gene unclear. Germline loops: CDR1 LNHDA, CDR2 SQIVND (reference sequence). V was pared by 3 bases and J by 2 bases, with 8 bases between. The CDR3 has 13 residues. The CDR3 DNA sequence: TGTGCCAGTAGTATCTTCGTAGCCTACGAGCAGTACTTC. This sequence encodes CASSIFVAYEQYF.

V is TRBV12-3 or TRBV12-4 and J is TRBJ2-5; D gene ambiguous. V was shortened by 1 base and J by 3 bases, with 12 bases between the two germline ends. This CDR3 is 15 amino acids long. CDR3: CASSLGRSDEETQYF. Here the CDR3 DNA reads TGTGCCAGCAGTTTAGGGCGGAGTGACGAAGAGACCCAGTACTTC.

The sample holds a few counts of this clonotype. V is TRBV6-1 and J is TRBJ2-5, with D perhaps being TRBD1 or TRBD2 (6 bases each). The length of the CDR3 is 13 residues. Trimming removed 6 bases at V and 5 bases at J, with 13 bases between. Germline assignment: CDR1 MNHNS and CDR2 SASEGT. The CDR3 DNA reads as TGTGCCAGCAGGGAGGGGGGACCGGAGACCCAGTACTTC. Translated: CASREGGPETQYF.

The CDR3 spells CASSASQETQYF. In DNA, the CDR3 is TGTGCCAGCTCAGCGAGCCAAGAGACCCAGTACTTC. The rearrangement uses TRBV18 and TRBJ2-5; D is ambiguous. CDR3 length: 12 amino acids. Trimming took 5 bases from V and 1 from J, leaving 5 bases between them. From germline, CDR1 is KGHSH and CDR2 LQKENI.

This clonotype came up a few times. The J gene is TRBJ1-5, the V gene TRBV25-1; perhaps TRBD1 as D (5 bases). There are 12 residues in the CDR3. Trimming removed 7 bases from V and 2 bases from J, with 6 bases in between. CDR1 and CDR2 from the germline V gene are MGHDK and SYGVNS. The DNA for the CDR3 is TGTGCCAGCAAAGGGGGCAATCAGCCCCAGCATTTT. It translates to CASKGGNQPQHF.

This clonotype has a count of ten or more. The chain combines TRBV19 with TRBJ2-3, with 12 nucleotides matching TRBD2. The CDR3 extends over 16 amino acids. Per the germline V gene, CDR1 is LNHDA and CDR2 is SQIVND (reference sequence). Trimming at V came to 4 bases and at J to 4 bases, leaving 6 bases not matched to a gene. CDR3 bases: TGTGCCAGTAGTACCGGACTAGCGGGGTGGTCAGATACGCAGTATTTT. It encodes CASSTGLAGWSDTQYF.

The rearrangement uses TRBV20-1 and TRBJ2-1; 14 bases are shared with TRBD2. Germline CDR1 reads DFQATT; CDR2 reads SNEGSKA (reference sequence). With V trimmed by 6 bases and J by 4 bases, 5 bases remained unmatched. CDR3 length: 15 amino acids. CDR3 amino acids: CSAIRLAGGYNEQFF. The CDR3 region has the DNA TGCAGTGCGATTCGACTAGCGGGGGGGTACAATGAGCAGTTCTTC.

This clonotype is medium-sized (0.01 to 0.1%). V usage is TRBV7-2 and J usage is TRBJ2-6; D is unresolved. Germline-derived CDR1 and CDR2 are SGHTA and FQGNSA. CDR3 length: 17 amino acids. V shed 0 bases and J shed 4 bases, with 13 bases lying between them. The CDR3 loop is CASSLALWGSGANVLTF. The CDR3, as DNA: TGTGCCAGCAGCTTAGCGCTTTGGGGATCCGGGGCCAACGTCCTGACTTTC.

This chain connects TRBV5-1 to TRBJ1-3; D perhaps matches TRBD1 (6 bases). Deletions cut 6 bases from V and 0 bases from J, with 13 bases between. CDR3 length: 15 residues. CDR1 and CDR2 from the germline V gene are SGHRS and YFSETQ. CDR3 residues: CASTMDSGSGNTIYF. DNA of the CDR3: TGCGCCAGCACCATGGACAGTGGCTCTGGAAACACCATATATTTT.

This clonotype was picked up many times. The gene calls are TRBV7-9 and TRBJ1-1; 8 bases align to TRBD1. With V trimmed by 2 bases and J by 5 bases, 7 bases remained unmatched. This CDR3 has 15 residues. In germline, CDR1 is SEHNR, CDR2 FQNEAQ (reference sequence). CDR3: CASSLSGTGGTEAFF. Written as DNA, the CDR3 is TGTGCCAGCAGCTTATCAGGGACAGGAGGGACTGAAGCTTTCTTT.